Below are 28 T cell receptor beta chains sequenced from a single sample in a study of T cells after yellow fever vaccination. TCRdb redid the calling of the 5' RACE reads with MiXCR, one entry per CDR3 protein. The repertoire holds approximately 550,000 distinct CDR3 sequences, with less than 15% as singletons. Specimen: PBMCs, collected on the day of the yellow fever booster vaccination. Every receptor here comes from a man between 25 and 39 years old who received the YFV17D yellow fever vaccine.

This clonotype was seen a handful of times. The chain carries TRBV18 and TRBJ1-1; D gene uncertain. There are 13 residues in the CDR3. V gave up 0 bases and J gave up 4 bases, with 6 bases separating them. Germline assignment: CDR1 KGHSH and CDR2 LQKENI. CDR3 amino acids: CASSPPSRTEAFF. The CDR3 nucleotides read TGTGCCAGCTCACCACCGAGCCGCACTGAAGCTTTCTTT. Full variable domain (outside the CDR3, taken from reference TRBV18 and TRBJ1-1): NAGVMQNPRHLVRRRGQEARLRCSPMKGHSHVYWYRQLPEEGLKFMVYLQKENIIDESGMPKERFSAEFPKEGPSILRIQQVVRGDSAAYFCASSPPSRTEAFFGQGTRLTVV.

CDR3 DNA: TGTGCCAGCAGCTCCGTCGTGCGCTCTGGGGCCAACGTCCTGACTTTC. Translation: CASSSVVRSGANVLTF. The chain couples TRBV7-9 to TRBJ2-6; D not certain. The germline gives CDR1 SEHNR, CDR2 FQNEAQ (reference sequence). V lost 4 bases to trimming and J lost 0 bases, with 10 bases between them. The CDR3 contains 16 residues.

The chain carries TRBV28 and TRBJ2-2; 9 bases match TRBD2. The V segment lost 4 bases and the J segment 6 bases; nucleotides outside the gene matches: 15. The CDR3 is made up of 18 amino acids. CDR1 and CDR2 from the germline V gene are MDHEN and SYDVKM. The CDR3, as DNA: TGTGCCAGCAGTTGGGGCCTTGATAGCGGGAGCCTCCCCGGGGAGCTGTTTTTT. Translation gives CASSWGLDSGSLPGELFF.

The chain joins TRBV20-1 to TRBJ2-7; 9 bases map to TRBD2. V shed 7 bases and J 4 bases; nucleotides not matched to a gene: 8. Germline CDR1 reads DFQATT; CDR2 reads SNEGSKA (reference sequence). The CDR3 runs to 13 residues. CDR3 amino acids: CSVGAGGWYEQYF. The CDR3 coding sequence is TGCAGTGTAGGAGCGGGAGGTTGGTACGAGCAGTACTTC.

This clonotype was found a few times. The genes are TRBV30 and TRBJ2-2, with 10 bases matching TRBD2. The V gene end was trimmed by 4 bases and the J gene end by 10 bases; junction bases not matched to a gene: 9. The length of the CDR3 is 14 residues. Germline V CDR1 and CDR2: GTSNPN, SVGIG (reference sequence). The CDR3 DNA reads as TGTGCCTGGAACCTAGAGCGGGGGGGGGCGGAGCTGTTTTTT. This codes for CAWNLERGGAELFF.

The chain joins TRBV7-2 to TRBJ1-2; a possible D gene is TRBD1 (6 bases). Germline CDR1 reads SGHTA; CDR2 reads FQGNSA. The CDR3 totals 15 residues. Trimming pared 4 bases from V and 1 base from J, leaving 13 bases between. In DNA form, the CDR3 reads TGTGCCAGCAGCTCACTACAGGGACTTAACTATGGCTACACCTTC. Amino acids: CASSSLQGLNYGYTF.

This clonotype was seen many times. CDR3 protein: CASSPGTTNTGELFF. The CDR3, as DNA: TGTGCCAGCAGCCCCGGGACAACGAACACCGGGGAGCTGTTTTTT. This chain joins TRBV7-2 and TRBJ2-2; D is possibly TRBD1 (6 bases). Germline CDR1 SGHTA, CDR2 FQGNSA. V was shortened by 5 bases and J by 0 bases, with 10 bases between the two germline ends. The CDR3 runs 15 residues.

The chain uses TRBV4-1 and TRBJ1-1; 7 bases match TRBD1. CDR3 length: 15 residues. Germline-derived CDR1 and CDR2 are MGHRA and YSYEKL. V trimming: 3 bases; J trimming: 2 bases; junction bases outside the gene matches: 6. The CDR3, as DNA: TGCGCCAGCAGCCAGACAGGGATGCGAAACACTGAAGCTTTCTTT. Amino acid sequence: CASSQTGMRNTEAFF.

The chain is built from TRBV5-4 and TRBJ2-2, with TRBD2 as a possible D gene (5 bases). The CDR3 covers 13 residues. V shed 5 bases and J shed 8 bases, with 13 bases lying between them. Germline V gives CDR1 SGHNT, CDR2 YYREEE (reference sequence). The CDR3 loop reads CASRRVPGGELFF. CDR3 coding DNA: TGTGCCAGCAGACGTGTGCCGGGGGGGGAGCTGTTTTTT.

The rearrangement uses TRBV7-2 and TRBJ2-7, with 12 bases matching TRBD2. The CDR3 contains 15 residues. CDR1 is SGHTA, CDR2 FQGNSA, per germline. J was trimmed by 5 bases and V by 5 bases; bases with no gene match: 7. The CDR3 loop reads CASSPSLAGGHEQYF. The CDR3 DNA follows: TGTGCCAGCAGCCCCTCACTAGCGGGAGGACACGAGCAGTACTTC. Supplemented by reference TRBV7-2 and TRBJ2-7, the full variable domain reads GAGVSQSPSNKVTEKGKDVELRCDPISGHTALYWYRQSLGQGLEFLIYFQGNSAPDKSGLPSDRFSAERTGGSVSTLTIQRTQQEDSAVYLCASSPSLAGGHEQYFGPGTRLTVT.

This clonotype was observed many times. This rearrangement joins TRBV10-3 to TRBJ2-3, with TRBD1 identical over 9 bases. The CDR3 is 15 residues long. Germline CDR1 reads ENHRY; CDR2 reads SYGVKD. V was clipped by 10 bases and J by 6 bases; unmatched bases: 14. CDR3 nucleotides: TGTGCCAGCGGGACAGGGTCCGCGCCCCCCGATACGCAGTATTTT. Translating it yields CASGTGSAPPDTQYF.

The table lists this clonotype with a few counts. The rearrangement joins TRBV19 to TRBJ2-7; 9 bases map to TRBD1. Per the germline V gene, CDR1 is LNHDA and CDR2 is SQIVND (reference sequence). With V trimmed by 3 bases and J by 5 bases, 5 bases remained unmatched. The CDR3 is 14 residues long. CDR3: CASSILGQGDEQYF. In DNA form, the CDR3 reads TGTGCCAGTAGTATTTTGGGACAGGGCGACGAGCAGTACTTC.

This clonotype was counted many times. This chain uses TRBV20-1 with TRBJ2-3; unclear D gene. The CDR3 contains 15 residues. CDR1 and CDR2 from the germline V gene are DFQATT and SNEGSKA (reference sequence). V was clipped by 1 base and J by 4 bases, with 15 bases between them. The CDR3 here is CSARVLGSQADTQYF. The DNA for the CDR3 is TGCAGTGCTAGAGTTCTTGGTAGCCAAGCAGATACGCAGTATTTT.

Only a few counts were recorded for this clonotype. The CDR3 DNA reads TGCAGTGCACCCGGGCCTGCTTCCTACAATGAGCAGTTCTTC. Its translation: CSAPGPASYNEQFF. The chain carries TRBV20-1 and TRBJ2-1, with unresolved D. Germline lookup yields CDR1 DFQATT and CDR2 SNEGSKA (reference sequence). The CDR3 length is 14 residues. V lost 6 bases, J lost 1 base, and 13 bases lay in between.

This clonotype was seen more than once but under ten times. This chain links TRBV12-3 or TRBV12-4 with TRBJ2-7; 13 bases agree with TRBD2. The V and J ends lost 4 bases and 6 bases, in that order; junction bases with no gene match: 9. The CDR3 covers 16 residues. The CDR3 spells CASSSWTSGSSGEQYF. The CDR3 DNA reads TGTGCCAGCAGTTCCTGGACTAGCGGGAGTTCCGGCGAGCAGTACTTC.

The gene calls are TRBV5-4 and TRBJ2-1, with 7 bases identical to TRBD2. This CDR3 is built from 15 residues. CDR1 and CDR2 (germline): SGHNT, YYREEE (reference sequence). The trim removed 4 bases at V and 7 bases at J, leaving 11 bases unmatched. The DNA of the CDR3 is TGTGCCAGCAGCCCCCGAGGCGGGAGATGGAATGAGCAGTTCTTC. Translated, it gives CASSPRGGRWNEQFF.

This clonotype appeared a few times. The CDR3 loop reads CASSVVGAGFSGELFF. The CDR3, as DNA: TGTGCCAGCAGCGTCGTGGGAGCGGGATTTTCAGGGGAGCTGTTTTTT. This chain uses TRBV9 with TRBJ2-2; 7 nucleotides match TRBD2. The germline V gene has CDR1 SGDLS and CDR2 YYNGEE. Trimming took 2 bases from V and 8 from J; bases not matched to a gene: 12. This CDR3 region has 16 residues.

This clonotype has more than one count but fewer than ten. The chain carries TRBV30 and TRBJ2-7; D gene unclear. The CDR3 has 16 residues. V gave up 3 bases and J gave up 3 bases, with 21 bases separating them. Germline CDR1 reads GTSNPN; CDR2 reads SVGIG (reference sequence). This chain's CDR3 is CAWRRRPTTPFYEQYF. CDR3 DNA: TGTGCCTGGAGGCGCAGGCCCACCACACCCTTCTACGAGCAGTACTTC.

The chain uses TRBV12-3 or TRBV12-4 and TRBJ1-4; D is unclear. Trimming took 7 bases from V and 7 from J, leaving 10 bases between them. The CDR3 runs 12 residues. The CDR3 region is CASTSSVEKLFF. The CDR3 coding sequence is TGTGCCAGCACCTCCTCGGTTGAAAAACTGTTTTTT.

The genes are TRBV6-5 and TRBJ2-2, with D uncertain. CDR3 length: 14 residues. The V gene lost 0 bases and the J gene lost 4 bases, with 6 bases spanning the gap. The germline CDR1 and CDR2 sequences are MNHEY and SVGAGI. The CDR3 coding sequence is TGTGCCAGCAGTTACTCCCAGCTCACCGGGGAGCTGTTTTTT. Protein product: CASSYSQLTGELFF.

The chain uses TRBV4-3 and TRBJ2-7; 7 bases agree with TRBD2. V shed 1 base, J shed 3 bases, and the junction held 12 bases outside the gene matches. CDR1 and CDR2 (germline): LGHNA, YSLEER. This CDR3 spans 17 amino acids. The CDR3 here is CASSQVASGTSLYEQYF. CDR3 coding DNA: TGCGCCAGCAGCCAAGTGGCGAGCGGGACTTCCCTCTACGAGCAGTACTTC.

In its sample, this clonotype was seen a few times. The chain's CDR3 is CASSLITGGPNNEQFF. The CDR3 nucleotides read TGCGCCAGCAGTCTTATTACAGGGGGCCCAAACAATGAGCAGTTCTTC. The genes are TRBV23-1 and TRBJ2-1, with 9 bases lining up with TRBD1. TRBV23-1 qualifies as an ORF whose function is uncertain. This CDR3 region has 16 residues. J gave up 5 bases and V 4 bases, and 9 bases lay outside the gene matches.

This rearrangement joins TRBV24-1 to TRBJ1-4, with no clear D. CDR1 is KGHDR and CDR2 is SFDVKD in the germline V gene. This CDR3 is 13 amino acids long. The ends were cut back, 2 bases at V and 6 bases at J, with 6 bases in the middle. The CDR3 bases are TGTGCCACCAGTGATTCCCTCTATGAAAAACTGTTTTTT. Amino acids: CATSDSLYEKLFF.

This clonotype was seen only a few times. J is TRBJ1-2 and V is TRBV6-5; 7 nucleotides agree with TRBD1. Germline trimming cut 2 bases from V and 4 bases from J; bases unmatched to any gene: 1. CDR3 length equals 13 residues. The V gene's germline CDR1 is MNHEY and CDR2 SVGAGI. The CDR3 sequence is CASSYRDSYGYTF. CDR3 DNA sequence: TGTGCCAGCAGTTACCGGGACAGCTATGGCTACACCTTC.

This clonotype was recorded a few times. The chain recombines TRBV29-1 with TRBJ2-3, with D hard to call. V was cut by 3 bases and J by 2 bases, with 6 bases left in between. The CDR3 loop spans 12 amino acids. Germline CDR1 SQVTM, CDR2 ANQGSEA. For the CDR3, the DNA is TGCAGCGTTGACAGGTCCACAGATACGCAGTATTTT. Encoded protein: CSVDRSTDTQYF.

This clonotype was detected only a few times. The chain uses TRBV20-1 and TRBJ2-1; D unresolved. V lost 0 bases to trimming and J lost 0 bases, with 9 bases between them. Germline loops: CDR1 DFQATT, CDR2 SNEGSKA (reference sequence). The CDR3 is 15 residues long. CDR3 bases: TGCAGTGCTAGAGATATTCTACCCTCCTACAATGAGCAGTTCTTC. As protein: CSARDILPSYNEQFF.

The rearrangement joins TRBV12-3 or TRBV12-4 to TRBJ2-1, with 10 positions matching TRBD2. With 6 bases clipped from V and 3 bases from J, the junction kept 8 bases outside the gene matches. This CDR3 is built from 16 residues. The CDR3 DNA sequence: TGTGCCAGCAGGAGTACTAGCGGGATACGCTACAATGAGCAGTTCTTC. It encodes CASRSTSGIRYNEQFF.

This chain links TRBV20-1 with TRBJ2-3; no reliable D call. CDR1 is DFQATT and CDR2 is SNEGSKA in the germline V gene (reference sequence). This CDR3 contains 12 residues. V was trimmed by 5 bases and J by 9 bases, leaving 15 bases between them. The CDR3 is CSASPALDTQYF. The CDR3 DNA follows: TGCAGTGCTTCCCCAGCTCTCGACACGCAGTATTTT.